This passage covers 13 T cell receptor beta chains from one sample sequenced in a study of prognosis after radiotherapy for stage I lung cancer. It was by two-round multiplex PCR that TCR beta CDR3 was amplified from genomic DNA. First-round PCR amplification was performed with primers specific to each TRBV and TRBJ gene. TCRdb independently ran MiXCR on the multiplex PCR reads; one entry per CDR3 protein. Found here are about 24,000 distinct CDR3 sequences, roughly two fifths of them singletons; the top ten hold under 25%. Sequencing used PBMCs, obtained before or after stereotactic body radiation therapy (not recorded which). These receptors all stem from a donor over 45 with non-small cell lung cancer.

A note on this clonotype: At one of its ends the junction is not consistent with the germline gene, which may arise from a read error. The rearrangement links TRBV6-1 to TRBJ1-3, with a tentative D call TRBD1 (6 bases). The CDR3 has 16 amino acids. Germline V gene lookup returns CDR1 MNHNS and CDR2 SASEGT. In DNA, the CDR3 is TGTGCCAGAAGTGACGGGGCAGGGGTGGGAGGAAACACCATATATTTT. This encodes CARSDGAGVGGNTIYF.

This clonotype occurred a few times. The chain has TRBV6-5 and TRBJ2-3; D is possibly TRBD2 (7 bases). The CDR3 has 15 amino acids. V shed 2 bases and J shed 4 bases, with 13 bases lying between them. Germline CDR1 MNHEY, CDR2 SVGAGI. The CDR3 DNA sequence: TGTGCCAGCAGTTACCCCGGGGGGCAAGCAGATACGCAGTATTTT. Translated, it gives CASSYPGGQADTQYF.

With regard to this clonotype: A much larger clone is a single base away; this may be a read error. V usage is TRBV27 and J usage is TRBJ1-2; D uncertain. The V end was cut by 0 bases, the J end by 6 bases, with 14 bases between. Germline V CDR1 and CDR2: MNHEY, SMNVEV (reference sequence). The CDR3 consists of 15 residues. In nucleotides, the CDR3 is TGTGCCAGCAGTTTATCGAGGGTCTTATTAAATGGCTACACCTTC. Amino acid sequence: CASSLSRVLLNGYTF.

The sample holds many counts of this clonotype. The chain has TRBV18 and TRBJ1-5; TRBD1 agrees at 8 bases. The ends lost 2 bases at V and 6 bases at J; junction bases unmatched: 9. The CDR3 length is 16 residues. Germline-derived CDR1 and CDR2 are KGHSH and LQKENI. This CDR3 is CASSPNDRGGVQPQHF. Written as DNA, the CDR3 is TGTGCCAGCTCACCAAATGACAGGGGAGGGGTTCAGCCCCAGCATTTT.

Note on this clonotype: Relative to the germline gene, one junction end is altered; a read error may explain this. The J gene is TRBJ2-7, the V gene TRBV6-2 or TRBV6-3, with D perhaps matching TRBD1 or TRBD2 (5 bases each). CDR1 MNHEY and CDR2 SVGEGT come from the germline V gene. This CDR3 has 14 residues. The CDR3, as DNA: TGTGCCGGCAGTGAAGGGGACCTCCTGGACGATCAGTACTTC. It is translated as CAGSEGDLLDDQYF.

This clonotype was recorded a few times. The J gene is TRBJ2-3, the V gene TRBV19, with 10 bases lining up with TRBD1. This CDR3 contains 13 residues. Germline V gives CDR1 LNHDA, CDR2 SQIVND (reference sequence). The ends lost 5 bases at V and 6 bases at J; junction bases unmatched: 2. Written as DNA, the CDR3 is TGTGCCAGTAGTTTGGACAGGGGGGATACGCAGTATTTT. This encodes CASSLDRGDTQYF.

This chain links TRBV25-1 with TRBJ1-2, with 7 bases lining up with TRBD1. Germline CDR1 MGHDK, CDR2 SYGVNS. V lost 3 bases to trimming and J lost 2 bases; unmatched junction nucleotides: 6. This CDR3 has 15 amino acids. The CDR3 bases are TGTGCCAGCAGTGACTCCCTGACAGGGAACTATGGCTACACCTTC. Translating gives CASSDSLTGNYGYTF.

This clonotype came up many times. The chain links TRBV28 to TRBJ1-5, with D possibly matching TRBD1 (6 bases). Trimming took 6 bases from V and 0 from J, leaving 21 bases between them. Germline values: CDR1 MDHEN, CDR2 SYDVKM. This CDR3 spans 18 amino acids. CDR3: CASRAGWGAEDSNQPQHF. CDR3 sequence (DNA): TGTGCCAGCAGAGCAGGGTGGGGGGCAGAGGATAGCAATCAGCCCCAGCATTTT.

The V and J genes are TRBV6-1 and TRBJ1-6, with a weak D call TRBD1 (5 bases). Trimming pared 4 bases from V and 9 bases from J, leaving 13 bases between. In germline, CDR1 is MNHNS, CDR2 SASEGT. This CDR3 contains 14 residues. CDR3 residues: CASSVEGTSSPLHF. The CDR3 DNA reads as TGTGCCAGCAGTGTTGAGGGGACGAGTTCACCCCTCCACTTT.

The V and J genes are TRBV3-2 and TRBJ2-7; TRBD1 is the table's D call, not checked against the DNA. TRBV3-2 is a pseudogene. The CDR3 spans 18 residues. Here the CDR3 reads CASSQEGRSPLRIGEQYF. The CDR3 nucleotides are TGTGCCAGCAGCCAAGAGGGCAGGTCCCCTTTGAGAATTGGCGAGCAGTACTTC.

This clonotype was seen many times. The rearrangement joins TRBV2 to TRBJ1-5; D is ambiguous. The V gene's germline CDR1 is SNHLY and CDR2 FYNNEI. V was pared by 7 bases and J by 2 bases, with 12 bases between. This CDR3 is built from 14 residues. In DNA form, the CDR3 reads TGTGCCAGCACCTGGACGGGTGGCAATCAGCCCCAGCATTTT. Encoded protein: CASTWTGGNQPQHF.

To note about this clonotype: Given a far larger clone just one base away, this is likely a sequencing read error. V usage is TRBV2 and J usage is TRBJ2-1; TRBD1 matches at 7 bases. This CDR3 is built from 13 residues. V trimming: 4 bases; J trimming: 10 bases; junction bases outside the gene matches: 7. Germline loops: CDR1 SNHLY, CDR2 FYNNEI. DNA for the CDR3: TGTGCCAGCAGTGGACAGGGTGCCTACGAGCAGTTCTTC. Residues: CASSGQGAYEQFF.

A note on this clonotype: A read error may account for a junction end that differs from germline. The CDR3 sequence is CASSFDWNSYDQYF. The DNA for the CDR3 is TGCGCCAGCAGCTTCGACTGGAACTCCTACGATCAGTACTTC. This chain uses TRBV5-1 with TRBJ2-7; unclear D gene. CDR1 SGHRS and CDR2 YFSETQ come from the germline V gene. The CDR3 sequence is 14 residues long. The whole variable domain, filled in from reference TRBV5-1 and TRBJ2-7, reads KAGVTQTPRYLIKTRGQQVTLSCSPISGHRSVSWYQQTPGQGLQFLFEYFSETQRNKGNFPGRFSGRQFSNSRSEMNVSTLELGDSALYLCASSFDWNSYDQYFGPGTRLTVT.